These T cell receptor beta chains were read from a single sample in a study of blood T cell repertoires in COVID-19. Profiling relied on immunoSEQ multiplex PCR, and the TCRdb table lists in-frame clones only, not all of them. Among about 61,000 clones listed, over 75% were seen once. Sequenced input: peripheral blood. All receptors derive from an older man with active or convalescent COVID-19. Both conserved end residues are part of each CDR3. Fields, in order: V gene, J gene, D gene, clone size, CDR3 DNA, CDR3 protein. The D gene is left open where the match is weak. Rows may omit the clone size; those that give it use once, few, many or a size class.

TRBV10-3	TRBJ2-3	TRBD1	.	TGTGCCATCAGTGAGTCGACAGGGGCCACAGATACGCAGTATTTT	CAISESTGATDTQYF
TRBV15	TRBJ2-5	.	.	TGTGCCACCAGCAGATTTCCGGGAAAGGAGACCCAGTACTTC	CATSRFPGKETQYF
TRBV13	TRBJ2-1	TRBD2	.	TGTGCCAGCAACCAGCTAGCGGGAGGGTACAATGAGCAGTTCTTC	CASNQLAGGYNEQFF
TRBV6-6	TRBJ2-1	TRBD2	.	TGTGCCAGCAGCGGCCCCCCGCGGCGGGCCTTAGCGGGAGTGTCCTACAATGAGCAGTTCTTC	CASSGPPRRALAGVSYNEQFF
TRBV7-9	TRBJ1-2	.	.	TGTGCCAGCAGCTCCCCCCCCTGGGGGGACCACTATGGCTACACCTTC	CASSSPPWGDHYGYTF
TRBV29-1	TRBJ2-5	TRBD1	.	TGCAGCGTTGATGCGAAACAGGGGGCGAGTCCTAAAGAGACCCAGTACTTC	CSVDAKQGASPKETQYF
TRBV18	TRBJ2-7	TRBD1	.	TGTGCCAGCTCACTCCTAGGACAGGGTTTAGGTGAGCAGTACTTC	CASSLLGQGLGEQYF
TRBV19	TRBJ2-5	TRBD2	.	TGTGCCAGTAGTAGGCCGGGACTAGCGGACGGGGAGACCCAGTACTTC	CASSRPGLADGETQYF
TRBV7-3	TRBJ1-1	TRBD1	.	TGTGCCAGCAGCTTATCCGTCGTGGGACAGGGGAACACTGAAGCTTTCTTT	CASSLSVVGQGNTEAFF
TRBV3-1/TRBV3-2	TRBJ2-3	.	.	TGTGCCAGCAGCCAAGCGGCGGCAGATACGCAGTATTTT	CASSQAAADTQYF
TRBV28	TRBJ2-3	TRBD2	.	TGTGCAGTCTCAAAAGGGGCTAGCGGGAGAACAGATACGCAGTATTTT	CAVSKGASGRTDTQYF
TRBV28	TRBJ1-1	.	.	TGTGCCAGCAGTTACCGCACAGGGCTCTCGAACACTGAAGCTTTCTTT	CASSYRTGLSNTEAFF
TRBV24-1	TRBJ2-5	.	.	TGTGCCTCCACCCCAGGGGATGGCGAGACCCAGTACTTC	CASTPGDGETQYF
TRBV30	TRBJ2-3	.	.	TGTGCCTGGAGAATAGGTAGCGGAAGCACAGATACGCAGTATTTT	CAWRIGSGSTDTQYF
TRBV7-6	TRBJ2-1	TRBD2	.	TGTGCCAGCAGCTTAGTGATCCCCCTAGCGGGAGTTTTTAATGAGCAGTTCTTC	CASSLVIPLAGVFNEQFF
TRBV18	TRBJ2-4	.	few	TGTGCCAGCTCACCCGGCGGAGGGGACATTCAGTACTTC	CASSPGGGDIQYF
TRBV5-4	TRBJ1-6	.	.	TGTGCCAGCAGCCCGACAGGAGCGCGAGATACCCTCCACTTT	CASSPTGARDTLHF
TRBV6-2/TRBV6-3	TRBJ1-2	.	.	TGTGCCAGCAGTATTTCCGCAGGGGCTCTTACTGGCTACACCTTC	CASSISAGALTGYTF
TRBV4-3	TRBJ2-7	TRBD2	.	TGCGCCAGCAGCCAAGAAGGACTAGCGGGAGGTCCCTCCTACGAGCAGTACTTC	CASSQEGLAGGPSYEQYF
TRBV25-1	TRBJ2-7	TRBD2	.	TGTGCCAGCAGTAAAATGGGGAGCGGGGGTAGGGGCGAGCAGTACTTC	CASSKMGSGGRGEQYF
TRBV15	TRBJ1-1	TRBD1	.	TGTGCCACCAGCGGAGCTAGAAGGGGGCCAACTGAAGCTTTCTTT	CATSGARRGPTEAFF
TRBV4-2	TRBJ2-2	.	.	TGTGCCAGCAGCCAAGATTTGGTAGCGGAGGCCGGGGAGCTGTTTTTT	CASSQDLVAEAGELFF
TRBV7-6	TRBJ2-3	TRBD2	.	TGTGCCAGCAGCTTAGCGGCGGGGGTGGCAGATACGCAGTATTTT	CASSLAAGVADTQYF
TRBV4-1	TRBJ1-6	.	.	TGCGCCAGCAGCCAAGGCAGGCAGGGTAATTCACCCCTCCACTTT	CASSQGRQGNSPLHF
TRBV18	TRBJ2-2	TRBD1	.	TGTGCCAGCTCACTCCGACAGGGTCTTACCGGGGAGCTGTTTTTT	CASSLRQGLTGELFF
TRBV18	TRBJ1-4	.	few	TGTGCCAGCTCCCCCCGAGAAACAACTAATGAAAAACTGTTTTTT	CASSPRETTNEKLFF
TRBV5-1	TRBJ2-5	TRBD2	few	TGCGCCAGCAGCTATAGGACTAGCGGGGTTCAAGGGGAGACCCAGTACTTC	CASSYRTSGVQGETQYF
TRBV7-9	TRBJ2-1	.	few	TGTGCCAGCAGACTAACTAGTTACAATGAGCAGTTCTTC	CASRLTSYNEQFF